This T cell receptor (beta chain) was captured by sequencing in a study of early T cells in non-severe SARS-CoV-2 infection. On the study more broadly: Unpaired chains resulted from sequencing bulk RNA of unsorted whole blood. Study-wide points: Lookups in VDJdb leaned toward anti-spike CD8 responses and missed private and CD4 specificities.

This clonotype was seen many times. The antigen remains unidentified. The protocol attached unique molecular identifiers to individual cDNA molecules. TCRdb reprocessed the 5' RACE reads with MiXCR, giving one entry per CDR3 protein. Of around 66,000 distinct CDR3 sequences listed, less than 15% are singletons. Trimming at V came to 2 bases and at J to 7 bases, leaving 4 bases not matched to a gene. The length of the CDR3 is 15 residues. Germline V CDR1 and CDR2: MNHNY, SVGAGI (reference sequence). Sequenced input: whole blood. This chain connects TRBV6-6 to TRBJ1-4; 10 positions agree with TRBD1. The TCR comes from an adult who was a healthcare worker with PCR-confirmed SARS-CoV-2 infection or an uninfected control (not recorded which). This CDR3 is CASSYPGQGFEKLFF. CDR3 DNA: TGTGCCAGCAGTTACCCGGGACAGGGGTTTGAAAAACTGTTTTTT.